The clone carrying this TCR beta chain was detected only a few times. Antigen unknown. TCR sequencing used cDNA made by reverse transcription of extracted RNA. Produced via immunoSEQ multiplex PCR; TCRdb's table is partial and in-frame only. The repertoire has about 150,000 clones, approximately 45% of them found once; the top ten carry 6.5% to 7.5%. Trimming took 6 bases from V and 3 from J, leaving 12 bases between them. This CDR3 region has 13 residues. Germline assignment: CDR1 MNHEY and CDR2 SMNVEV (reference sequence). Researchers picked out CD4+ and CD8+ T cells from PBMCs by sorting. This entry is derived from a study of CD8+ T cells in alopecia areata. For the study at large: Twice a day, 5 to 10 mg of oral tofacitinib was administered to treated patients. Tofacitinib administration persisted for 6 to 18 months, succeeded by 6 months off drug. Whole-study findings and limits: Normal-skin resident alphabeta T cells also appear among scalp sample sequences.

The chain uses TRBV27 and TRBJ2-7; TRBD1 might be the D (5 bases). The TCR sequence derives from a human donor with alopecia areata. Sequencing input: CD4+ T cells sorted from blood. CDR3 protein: CASSWGEIYEQYF. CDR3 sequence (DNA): TGTGCCAGCAGCTGGGGCGAGATCTACGAGCAGTACTTC.